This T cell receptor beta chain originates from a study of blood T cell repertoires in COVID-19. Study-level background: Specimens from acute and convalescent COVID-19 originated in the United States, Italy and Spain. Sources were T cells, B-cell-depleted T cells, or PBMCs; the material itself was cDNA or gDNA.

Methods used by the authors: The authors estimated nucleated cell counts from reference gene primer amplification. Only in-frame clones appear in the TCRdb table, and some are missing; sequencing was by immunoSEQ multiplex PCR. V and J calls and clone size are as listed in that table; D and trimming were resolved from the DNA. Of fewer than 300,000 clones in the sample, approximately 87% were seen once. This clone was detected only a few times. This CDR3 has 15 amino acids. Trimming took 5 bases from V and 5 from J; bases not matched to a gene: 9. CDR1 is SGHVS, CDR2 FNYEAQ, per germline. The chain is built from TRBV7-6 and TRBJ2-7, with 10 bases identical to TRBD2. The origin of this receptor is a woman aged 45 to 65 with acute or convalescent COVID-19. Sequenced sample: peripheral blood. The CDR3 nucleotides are TGTGCCAGCAGCCTCCGAAGCGGGAGGGGAAACGAGCAGTACTTC. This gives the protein CASSLRSGRGNEQYF.